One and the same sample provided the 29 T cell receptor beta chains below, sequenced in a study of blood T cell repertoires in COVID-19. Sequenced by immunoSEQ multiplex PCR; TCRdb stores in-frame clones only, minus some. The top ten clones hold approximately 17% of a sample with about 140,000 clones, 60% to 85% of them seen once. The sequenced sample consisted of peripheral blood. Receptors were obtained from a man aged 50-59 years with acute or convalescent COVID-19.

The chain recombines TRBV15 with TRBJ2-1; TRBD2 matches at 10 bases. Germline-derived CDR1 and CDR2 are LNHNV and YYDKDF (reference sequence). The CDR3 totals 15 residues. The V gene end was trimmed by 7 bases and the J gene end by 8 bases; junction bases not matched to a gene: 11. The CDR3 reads CATKAGGPRTDEQFF. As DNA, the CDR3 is TGTGCCACCAAAGCGGGGGGGCCGAGGACCGATGAGCAGTTCTTC.

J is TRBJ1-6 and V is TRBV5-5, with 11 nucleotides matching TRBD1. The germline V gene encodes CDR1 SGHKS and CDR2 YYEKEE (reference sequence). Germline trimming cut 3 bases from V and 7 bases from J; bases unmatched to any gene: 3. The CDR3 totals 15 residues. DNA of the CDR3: TGTGCCAGCAGCTCCGGACAGGGGGCGAATTCACCCCTCCACTTT. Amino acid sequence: CASSSGQGANSPLHF.

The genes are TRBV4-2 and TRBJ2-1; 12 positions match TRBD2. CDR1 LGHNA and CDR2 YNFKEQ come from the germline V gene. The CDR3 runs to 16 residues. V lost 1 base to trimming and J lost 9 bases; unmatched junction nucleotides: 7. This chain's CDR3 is CASSQGASGGAGEQFF. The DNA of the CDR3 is TGTGCCAGCAGCCAAGGGGCTAGCGGGGGGGCAGGTGAGCAGTTCTTC.

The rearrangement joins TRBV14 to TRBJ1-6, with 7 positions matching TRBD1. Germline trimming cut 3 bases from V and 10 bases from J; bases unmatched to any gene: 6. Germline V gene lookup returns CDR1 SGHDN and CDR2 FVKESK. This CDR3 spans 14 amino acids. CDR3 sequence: CASSQTGSSSPLHF. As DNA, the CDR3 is TGTGCCAGCAGCCAGACAGGGTCGAGCTCACCCCTCCACTTT. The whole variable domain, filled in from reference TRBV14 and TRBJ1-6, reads EAGVTQFPSHSVIEKGQTVTLRCDPISGHDNLYWYRRVMGKEIKFLLHFVKESKQDESGMPNNRFLAERTGGTYSTLKVQPAELEDSGVYFCASSQTGSSSPLHFGNGTRLTVT.

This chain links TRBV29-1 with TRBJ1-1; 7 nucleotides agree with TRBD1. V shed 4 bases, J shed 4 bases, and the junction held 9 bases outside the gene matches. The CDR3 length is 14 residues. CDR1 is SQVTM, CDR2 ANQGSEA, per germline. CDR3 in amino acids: CSVVKGAGGTEAFF. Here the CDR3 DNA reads TGCAGCGTTGTCAAGGGGGCGGGAGGCACTGAAGCTTTCTTT.

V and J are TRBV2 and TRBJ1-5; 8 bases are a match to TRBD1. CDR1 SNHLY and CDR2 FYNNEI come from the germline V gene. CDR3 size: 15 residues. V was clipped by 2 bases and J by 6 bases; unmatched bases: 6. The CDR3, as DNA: TGTGCCAGCAGTGAAACGGACAGGGTGTTTCAGCCCCAGCATTTT. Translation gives CASSETDRVFQPQHF.

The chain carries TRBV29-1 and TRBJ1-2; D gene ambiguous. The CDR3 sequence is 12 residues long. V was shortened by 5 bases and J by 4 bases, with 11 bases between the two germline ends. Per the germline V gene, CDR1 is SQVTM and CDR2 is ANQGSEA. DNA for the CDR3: TGCAGCGTTCCCGGGAGCGGCTATGGCTACACCTTC. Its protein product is CSVPGSGYGYTF.

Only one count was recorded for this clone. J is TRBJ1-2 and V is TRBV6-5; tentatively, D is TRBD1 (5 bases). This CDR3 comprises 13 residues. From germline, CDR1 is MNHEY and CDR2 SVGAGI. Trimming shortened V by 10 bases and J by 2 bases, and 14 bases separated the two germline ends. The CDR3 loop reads CANTPGLNYGYTF. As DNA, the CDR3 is TGTGCCAATACACCGGGACTCAACTATGGCTACACCTTC.

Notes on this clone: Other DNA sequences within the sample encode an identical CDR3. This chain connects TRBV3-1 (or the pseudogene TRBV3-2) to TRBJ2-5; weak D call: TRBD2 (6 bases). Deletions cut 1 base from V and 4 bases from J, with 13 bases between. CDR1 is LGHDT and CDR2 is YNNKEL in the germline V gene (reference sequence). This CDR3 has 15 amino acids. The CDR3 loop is CASSQGRWGGETQYF. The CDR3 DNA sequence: TGTGCCAGCAGCCAAGGGAGGTGGGGAGGAGAGACCCAGTACTTC.

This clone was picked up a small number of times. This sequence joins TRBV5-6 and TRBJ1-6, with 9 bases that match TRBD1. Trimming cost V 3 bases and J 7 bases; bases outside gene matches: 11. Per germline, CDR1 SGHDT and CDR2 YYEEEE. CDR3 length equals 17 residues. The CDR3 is CASSSSGDRAPNSPLHF. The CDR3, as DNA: TGTGCCAGCAGCTCATCGGGGGACAGGGCCCCAAATTCACCCCTCCACTTT.

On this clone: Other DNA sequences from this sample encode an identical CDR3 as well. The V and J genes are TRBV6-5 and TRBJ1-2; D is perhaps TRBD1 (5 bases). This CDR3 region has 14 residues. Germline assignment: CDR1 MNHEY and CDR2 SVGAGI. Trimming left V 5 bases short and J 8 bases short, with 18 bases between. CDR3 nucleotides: TGTGCCAGCAGTCCCCGGGAGTTGAGGGGAGGCTACACCTTC. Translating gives CASSPRELRGGYTF.

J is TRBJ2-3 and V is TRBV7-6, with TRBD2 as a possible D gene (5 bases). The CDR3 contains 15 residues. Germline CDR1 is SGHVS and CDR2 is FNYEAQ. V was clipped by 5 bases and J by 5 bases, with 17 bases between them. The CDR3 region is CASSDLMGEGDTQYF. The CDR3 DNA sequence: TGTGCCAGCAGCGACCTGATGGGCGAGGGAGATACGCAGTATTTT.

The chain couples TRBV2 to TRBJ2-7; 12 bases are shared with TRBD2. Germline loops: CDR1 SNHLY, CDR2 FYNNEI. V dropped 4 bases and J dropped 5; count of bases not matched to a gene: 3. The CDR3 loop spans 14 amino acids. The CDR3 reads CASSASGGADEQYF. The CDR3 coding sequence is TGTGCCAGCAGTGCTAGCGGGGGGGCTGACGAGCAGTACTTC.

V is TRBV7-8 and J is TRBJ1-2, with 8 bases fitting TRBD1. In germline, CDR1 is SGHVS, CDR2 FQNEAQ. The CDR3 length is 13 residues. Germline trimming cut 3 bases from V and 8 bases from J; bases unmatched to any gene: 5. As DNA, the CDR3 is TGTGCCAGCAGCTTTCGGACAGGGCGCGGCTACACCTTC. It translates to CASSFRTGRGYTF.

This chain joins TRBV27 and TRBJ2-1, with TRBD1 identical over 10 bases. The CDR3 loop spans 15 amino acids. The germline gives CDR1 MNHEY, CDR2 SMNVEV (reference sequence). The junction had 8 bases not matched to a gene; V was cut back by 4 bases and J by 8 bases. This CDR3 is CASSSPGTGAHEQFF. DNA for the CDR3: TGTGCCAGCAGTTCCCCCGGGACAGGGGCGCATGAGCAGTTCTTC.

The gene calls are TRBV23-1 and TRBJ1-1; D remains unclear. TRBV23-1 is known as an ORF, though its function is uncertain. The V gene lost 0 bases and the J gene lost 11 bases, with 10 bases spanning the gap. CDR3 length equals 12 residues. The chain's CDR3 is CASSQSWREAFF. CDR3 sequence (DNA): TGCGCCAGCAGTCAATCGTGGAGGGAGGCTTTCTTT.

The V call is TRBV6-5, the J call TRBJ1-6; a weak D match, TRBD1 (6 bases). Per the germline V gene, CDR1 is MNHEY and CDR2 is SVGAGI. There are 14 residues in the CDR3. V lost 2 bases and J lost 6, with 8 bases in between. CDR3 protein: CASSYGTRNSPLHF. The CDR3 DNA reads TGTGCCAGCAGTTACGGGACACGTAATTCACCCCTCCACTTT.

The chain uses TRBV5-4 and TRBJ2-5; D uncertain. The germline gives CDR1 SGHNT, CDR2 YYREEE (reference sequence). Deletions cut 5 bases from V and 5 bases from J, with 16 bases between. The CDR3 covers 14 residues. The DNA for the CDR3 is TGTGCCAGCAGTCCCGGTACAGAGAGTGAGACCCAGTACTTC. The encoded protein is CASSPGTESETQYF. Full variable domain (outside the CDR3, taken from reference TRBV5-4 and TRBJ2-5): ETGVTQSPTHLIKTRGQQVTLRCSSQSGHNTVSWYQQALGQGPQFIFQYYREEENGRGNFPPRFSGLQFPNYSSELNVNALELDDSALYLCASSPGTESETQYFGPGTRLLVL.

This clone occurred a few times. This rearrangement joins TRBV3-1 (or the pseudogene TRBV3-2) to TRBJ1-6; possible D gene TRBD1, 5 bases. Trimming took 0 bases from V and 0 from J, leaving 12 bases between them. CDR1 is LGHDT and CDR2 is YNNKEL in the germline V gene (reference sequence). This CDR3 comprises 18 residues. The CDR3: CASSQDLGGNSYNSPLHF. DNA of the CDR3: TGTGCCAGCAGCCAAGATCTTGGGGGGAACTCCTATAATTCACCCCTCCACTTT.

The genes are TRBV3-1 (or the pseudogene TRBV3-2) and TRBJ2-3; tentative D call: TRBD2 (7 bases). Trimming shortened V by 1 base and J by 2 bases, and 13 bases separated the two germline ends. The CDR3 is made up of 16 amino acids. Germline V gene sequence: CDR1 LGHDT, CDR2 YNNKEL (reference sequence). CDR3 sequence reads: CASSQAAGAITDTQYF. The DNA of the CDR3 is TGTGCCAGCAGCCAAGCGGCGGGGGCCATCACAGATACGCAGTATTTT.

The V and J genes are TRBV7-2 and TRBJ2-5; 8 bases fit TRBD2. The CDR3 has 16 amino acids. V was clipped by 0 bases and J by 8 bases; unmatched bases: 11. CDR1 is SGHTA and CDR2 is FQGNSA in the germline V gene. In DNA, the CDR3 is TGTGCCAGCAGCTTAGCGGGAGGCGCTAGCGGGCGCACCCAGTACTTC. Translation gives CASSLAGGASGRTQYF. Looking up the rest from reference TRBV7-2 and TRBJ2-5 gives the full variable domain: GAGVSQSPSNKVTEKGKDVELRCDPISGHTALYWYRQSLGQGLEFLIYFQGNSAPDKSGLPSDRFSAERTGGSVSTLTIQRTQQEDSAVYLCASSLAGGASGRTQYFGPGTRLLVL.

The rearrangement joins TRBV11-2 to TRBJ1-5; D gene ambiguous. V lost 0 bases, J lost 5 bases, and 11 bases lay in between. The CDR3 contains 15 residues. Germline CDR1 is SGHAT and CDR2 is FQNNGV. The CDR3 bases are TGTGCCAGCAGCTTAGATGGCGGATTGTATCAGCCCCAGCATTTT. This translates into CASSLDGGLYQPQHF.

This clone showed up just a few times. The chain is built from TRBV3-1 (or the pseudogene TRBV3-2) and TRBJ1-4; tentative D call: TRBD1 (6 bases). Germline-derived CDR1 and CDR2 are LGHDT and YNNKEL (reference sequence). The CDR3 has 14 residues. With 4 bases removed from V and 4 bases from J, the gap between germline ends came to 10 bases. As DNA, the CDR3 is TGTGCCAGCAGCCCCGGGACAATTAATGAAAAACTGTTTTTT. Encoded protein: CASSPGTINEKLFF.

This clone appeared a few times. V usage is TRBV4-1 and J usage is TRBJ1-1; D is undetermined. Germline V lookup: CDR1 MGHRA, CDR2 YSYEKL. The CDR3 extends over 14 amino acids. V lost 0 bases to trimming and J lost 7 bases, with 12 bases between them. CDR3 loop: CASSQDIFSDEAFF. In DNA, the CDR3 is TGCGCCAGCAGCCAAGATATCTTCTCAGATGAAGCTTTCTTT.

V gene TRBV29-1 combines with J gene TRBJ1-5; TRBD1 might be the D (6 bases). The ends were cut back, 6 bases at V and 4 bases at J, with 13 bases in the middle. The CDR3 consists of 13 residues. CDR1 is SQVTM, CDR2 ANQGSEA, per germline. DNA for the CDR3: TGCAGCGTCCGGGACACCGTGAATCAGCCCCAGCATTTT. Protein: CSVRDTVNQPQHF.

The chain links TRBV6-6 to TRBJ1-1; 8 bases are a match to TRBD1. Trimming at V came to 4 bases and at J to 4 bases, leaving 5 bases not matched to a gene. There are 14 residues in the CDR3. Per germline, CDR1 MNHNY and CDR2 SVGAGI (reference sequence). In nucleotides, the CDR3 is TGTGCCAGCAGTTCCCTGGACAGGGTCACTGAAGCTTTCTTT. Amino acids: CASSSLDRVTEAFF.

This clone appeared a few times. The CDR3 nucleotides are TGTGCCAGCAGCTCTAGCGGGGGGCCAGGATGGAAGCAGTTCTTC. Translating gives CASSSSGGPGWKQFF. This chain connects TRBV3-1 (or the pseudogene TRBV3-2) to TRBJ2-1; 11 positions agree with TRBD2. Per the germline V gene, CDR1 is LGHDT and CDR2 is YNNKEL (reference sequence). Germline trimming cut 5 bases from V and 11 bases from J; bases unmatched to any gene: 11. The CDR3 extends over 15 amino acids.

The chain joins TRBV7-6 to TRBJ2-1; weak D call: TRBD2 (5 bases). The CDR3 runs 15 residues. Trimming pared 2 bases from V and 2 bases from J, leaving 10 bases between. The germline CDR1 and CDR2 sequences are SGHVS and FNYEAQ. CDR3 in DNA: TGTGCCAGCAGCTTATCGGGGATAACCTACAATGAGCAGTTCTTC. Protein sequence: CASSLSGITYNEQFF.

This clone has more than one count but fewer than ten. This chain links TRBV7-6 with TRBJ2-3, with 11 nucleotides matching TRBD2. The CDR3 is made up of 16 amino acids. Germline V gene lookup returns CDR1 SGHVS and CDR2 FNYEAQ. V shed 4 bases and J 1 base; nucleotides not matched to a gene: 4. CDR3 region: CASSSLAGAGTDTQYF. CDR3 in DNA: TGTGCCAGCAGCTCACTAGCGGGGGCCGGCACAGATACGCAGTATTTT.